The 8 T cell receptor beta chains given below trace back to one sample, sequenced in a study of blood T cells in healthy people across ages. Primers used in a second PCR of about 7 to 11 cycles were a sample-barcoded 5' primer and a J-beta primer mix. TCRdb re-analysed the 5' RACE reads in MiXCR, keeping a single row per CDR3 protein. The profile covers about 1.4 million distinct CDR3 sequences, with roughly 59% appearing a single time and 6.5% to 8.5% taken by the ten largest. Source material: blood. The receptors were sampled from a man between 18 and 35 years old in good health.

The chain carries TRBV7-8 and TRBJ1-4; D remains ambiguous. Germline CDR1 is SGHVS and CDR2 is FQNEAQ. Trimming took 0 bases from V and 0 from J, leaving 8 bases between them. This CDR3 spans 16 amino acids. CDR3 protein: CASSLAEGPTNEKLFF. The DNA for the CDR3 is TGTGCCAGCAGCTTAGCGGAAGGCCCAACTAATGAAAAACTGTTTTTT.

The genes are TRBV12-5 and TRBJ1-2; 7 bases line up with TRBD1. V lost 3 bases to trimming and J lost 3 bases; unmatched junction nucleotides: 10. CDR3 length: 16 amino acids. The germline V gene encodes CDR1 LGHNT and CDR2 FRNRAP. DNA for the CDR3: TGTGCTAGTGGTTTCCCCCCCCGGGACAGTGACTATGGCTACACCTTC. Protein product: CASGFPPRDSDYGYTF.

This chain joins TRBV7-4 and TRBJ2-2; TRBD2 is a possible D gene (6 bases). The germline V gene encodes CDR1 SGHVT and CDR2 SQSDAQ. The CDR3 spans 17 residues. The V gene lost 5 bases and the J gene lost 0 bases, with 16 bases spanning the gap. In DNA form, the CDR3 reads TGTGCCAGCAGCCCTCGGGCGCGCGGGGCGAACACCGGGGAGCTGTTTTTT. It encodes CASSPRARGANTGELFF.

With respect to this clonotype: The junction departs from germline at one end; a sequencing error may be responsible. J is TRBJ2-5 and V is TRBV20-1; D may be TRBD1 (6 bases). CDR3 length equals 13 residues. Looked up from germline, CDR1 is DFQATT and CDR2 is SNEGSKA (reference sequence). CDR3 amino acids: CSARVGTTPEQYF. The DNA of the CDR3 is TGTAGTGCTAGAGTTGGGACAACGCCTGAGCAGTACTTC.

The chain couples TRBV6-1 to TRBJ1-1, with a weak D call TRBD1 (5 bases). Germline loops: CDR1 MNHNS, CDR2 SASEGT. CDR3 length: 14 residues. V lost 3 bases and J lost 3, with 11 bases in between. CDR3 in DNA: TGTGCCAGCAGTGATTTGGGGACTTACACTGAAGCTTTCTTT. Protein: CASSDLGTYTEAFF.

CDR3 bases: TGCAGCGTTGAATGGGCAGCCCAAGAGACCCAGTACTTC. Translated, it gives CSVEWAAQETQYF. The chain links TRBV29-1 to TRBJ2-5; D is undetermined. The germline gives CDR1 SQVTM, CDR2 ANQGSEA. The CDR3 is made up of 13 amino acids. Trimming took off 2 bases at V and 1 base at J, with 8 bases between the two ends.

CDR3 DNA sequence: TGCAGTGCTAGAGATTTTGCAGACCAGCAAGAGACCCAGTACTTC. This translates into CSARDFADQQETQYF. The chain employs TRBV20-1 and TRBJ2-5; D uncertain. Trimming took off 0 bases at V and 2 bases at J, with 13 bases between the two ends. Germline CDR1 is DFQATT and CDR2 is SNEGSKA (reference sequence). This CDR3 has 15 amino acids.

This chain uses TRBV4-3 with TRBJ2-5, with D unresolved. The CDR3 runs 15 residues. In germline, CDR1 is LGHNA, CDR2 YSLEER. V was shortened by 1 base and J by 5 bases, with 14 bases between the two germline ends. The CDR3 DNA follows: TGCGCCAGCAGCCAAGTCGCTGACCGATGGGAGACCCAGTACTTC. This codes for CASSQVADRWETQYF.